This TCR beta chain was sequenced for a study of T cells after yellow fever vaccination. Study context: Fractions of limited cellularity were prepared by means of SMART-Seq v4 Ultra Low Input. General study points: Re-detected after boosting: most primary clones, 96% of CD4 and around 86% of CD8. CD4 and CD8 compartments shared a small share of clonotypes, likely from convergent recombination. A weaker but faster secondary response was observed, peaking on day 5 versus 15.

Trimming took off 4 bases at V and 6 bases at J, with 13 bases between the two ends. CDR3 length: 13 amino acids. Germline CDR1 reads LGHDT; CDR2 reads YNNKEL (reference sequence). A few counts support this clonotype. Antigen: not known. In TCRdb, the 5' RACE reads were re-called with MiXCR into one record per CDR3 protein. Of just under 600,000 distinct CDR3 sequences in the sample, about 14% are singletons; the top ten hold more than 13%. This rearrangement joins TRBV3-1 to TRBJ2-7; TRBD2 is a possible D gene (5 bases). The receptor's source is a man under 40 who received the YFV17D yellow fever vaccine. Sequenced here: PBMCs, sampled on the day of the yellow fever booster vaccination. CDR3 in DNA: TGTGCCAGCAGCCTTGGACTTTTTCTCGAGCAGTACTTC. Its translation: CASSLGLFLEQYF.